The clone carrying this T cell receptor (beta chain) was seen only once. The study drew participants aged roughly 18 to 95 years from under 30 US areas. Grouping used clinical history reported by participants in a survey and questionnaire. These data come from a study of blood T cell repertoires in COVID-19. The overall study: Specimens from acute and convalescent COVID-19 originated in the United States, Italy and Spain. T cells, B-cell-depleted T cells, or PBMCs provided the cDNA or gDNA that served as material.

Repertoires were generated with immunoSEQ multiplex PCR, while TCRdb's copy carries only in-frame clones and drops some. The table lists some 250,000 clones, 85% to 90% of them singletons. The CDR3 consists of 16 residues. V was clipped by 1 base and J by 4 bases, with 15 bases between them. The germline CDR1 and CDR2 sequences are ENHRY and SYGVKD. The sample was PBMCs or T cells enriched from blood (not recorded which). This TCR was recovered from a man aged 35-49 years who had recovered from COVID-19. The chain carries TRBV10-3 and TRBJ2-3, with D maybe TRBD2 (6 bases). Here the CDR3 reads CAISELVGGSPDTQYF. The CDR3 DNA sequence: TGTGCCATCAGTGAGTTGGTAGGAGGGAGCCCAGATACGCAGTATTTT.